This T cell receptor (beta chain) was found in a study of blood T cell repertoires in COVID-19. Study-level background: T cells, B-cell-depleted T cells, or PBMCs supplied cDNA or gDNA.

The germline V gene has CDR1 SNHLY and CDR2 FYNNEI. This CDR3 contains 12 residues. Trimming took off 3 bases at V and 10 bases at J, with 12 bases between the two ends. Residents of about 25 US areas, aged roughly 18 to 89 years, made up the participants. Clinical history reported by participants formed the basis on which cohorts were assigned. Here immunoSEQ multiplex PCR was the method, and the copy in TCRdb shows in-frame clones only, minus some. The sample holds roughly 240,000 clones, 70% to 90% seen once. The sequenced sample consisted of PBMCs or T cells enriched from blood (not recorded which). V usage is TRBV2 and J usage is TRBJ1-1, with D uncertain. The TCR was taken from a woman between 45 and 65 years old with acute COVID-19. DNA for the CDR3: TGTGCCAGCAGTGATCGTCGACTTGGAGCTTTCTTT. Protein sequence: CASSDRRLGAFF.